This T cell receptor (beta chain) was identified in a study of T-cell reconstitution after alpha-beta-depleted transplantation in children. As it was prepared, the TCRbeta library received unique molecular identifiers. TCRdb reanalysed the PCR reads using MiXCR and keeps one entry per CDR3 protein. The table records roughly 20,000 distinct CDR3 sequences, 10% to 15% of them present only once. The V gene's germline CDR1 is SGHAT and CDR2 FQNNGV. The CDR3 runs 14 residues. Trimming took 1 base from V and 6 from J, leaving 11 bases between them. This clonotype was detected ten times or more. Its antigen is unidentified. Findings and limits, study-wide: Alpha-beta T cells present about two months after transplant were reported to originate from several hundred expanded graft clones. Certain patients had high TCRbeta diversity at day 60, and it came from recipient T cells and thymic progenitors that survived. T-cell numbers and diversity one year post-transplant derived largely from freshly generated T cells.

Sequencing used PBMCs, mostly from graft donor cells, obtained 60 days after TCRalphabeta/CD19-depleted stem cell transplant. The chain recombines TRBV11-2 with TRBJ2-3; D remains unclear. This receptor was identified in a female patient under 10 years old who had a stem cell transplant for congenital amegakaryocytic thrombocytopenia, so the T cells may come from the graft donor. Here the CDR3 DNA reads TGTGCCAGCAGCTTAGGCTCCTTTGGGGATACGCAGTATTTT. Protein: CASSLGSFGDTQYF.